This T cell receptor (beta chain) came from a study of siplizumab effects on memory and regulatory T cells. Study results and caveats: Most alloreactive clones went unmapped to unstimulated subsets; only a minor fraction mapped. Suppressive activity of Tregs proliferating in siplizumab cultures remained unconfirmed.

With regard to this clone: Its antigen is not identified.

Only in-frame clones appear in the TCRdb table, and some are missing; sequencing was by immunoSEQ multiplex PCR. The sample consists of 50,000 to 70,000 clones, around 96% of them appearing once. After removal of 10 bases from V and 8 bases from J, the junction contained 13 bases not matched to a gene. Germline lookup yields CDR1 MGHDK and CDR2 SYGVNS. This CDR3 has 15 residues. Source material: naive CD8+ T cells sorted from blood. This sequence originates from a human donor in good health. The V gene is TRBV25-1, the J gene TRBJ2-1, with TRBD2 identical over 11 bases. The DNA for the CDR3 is TGTGCCACCGCACTTAGCGGGGGGGCCGCGGATGAGCAGTTCTTC. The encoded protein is CATALSGGAADEQFF.